Listed below are T cell receptor beta chains from one sample, sequenced in a study of early T cells in non-severe SARS-CoV-2 infection. TCRdb re-derived calls from the 5' RACE reads in MiXCR, one entry per CDR3 protein. The repertoire has 25,000 to 35,000 distinct CDR3 sequences, 2.9% of them found once; the top ten carry over 0.65%. The sample consisted of whole blood. The receptors were gathered from an adult who was a healthcare worker with PCR-confirmed SARS-CoV-2 infection or an uninfected control (not recorded which). Each CDR3 is given with its conserved first and last residue. The D gene is left open where the match is weak. Rows give clone size only sometimes, using once, few, many, or a class for an expanded clone.

d_gene,j_gene,abundance,v_gene,CDR3aa,CDR3nt
.,TRBJ1-1,.,TRBV12-3/TRBV12-4,CASSLSFLAFF,TGTGCCAGCAGTTTGTCTTTTTTGGCTTTCTTT
.,TRBJ1-1,many,TRBV5-4,CASSLGVSRAGAEAFF,TGTGCCAGCAGCTTGGGCGTTTCCAGGGCTGGCGCCGAAGCTTTCTTT
.,TRBJ1-5,many,TRBV6-6,CASRRIAGVGSNQPQHF,TGTGCCAGCAGACGGATTGCCGGGGTGGGTAGCAATCAGCCCCAGCATTTT
.,TRBJ2-3,many,TRBV29-1,CSVEEEGLGTDTQYF,TGCAGCGTTGAAGAGGAGGGATTGGGCACAGATACGCAGTATTTT
TRBD1,TRBJ2-3,many,TRBV3-1,CASSHPSREGARTDTQYF,TGTGCCAGCAGCCATCCAAGCCGAGAGGGGGCTCGGACAGATACGCAGTATTTT
TRBD1,TRBJ2-1,many,TRBV24-1,CATSDDLTGGSYNEQFF,TGTGCCACCAGTGATGACCTGACAGGGGGCTCCTACAATGAGCAGTTCTTC
TRBD2,TRBJ2-1,many,TRBV5-1,CASTSRAGGTNEQFF,TGCGCCAGCACATCGAGAGCGGGGGGTACCAATGAGCAGTTCTTC
.,TRBJ2-1,few,TRBV3-1,CASSLGTEQFF,TGTGCCAGCAGCCTCGGGACAGAGCAGTTCTTC
.,TRBJ2-5,many,TRBV7-8,CASSLEEGTQYF,TGTGCCAGCAGCTTAGAAGAGGGGACCCAGTACTTC
.,TRBJ1-2,medium-sized,TRBV12-3/TRBV12-4,CASRQGNYGYTF,TGTGCCAGCAGGCAGGGGAACTATGGCTACACCTTC
TRBD1,TRBJ1-3,medium-sized,TRBV20-1,CSASPGQIHSGNTIYF,TGCAGTGCTAGTCCGGGACAGATCCATTCTGGAAACACCATATATTTT
.,TRBJ2-6,many,TRBV7-9,CASSPPRGGANVLTF,TGTGCCAGCAGCCCCCCTCGGGGGGGGGCCAACGTCCTGACTTTC
TRBD1,TRBJ1-4,many,TRBV5-1,CASSQGDVREKLFF,TGCGCCAGCAGCCAGGGGGACGTGCGTGAAAAACTGTTTTTT
TRBD1,TRBJ2-1,many,TRBV20-1,CSVGRGRVSYNEQFF,TGCAGTGTGGGCAGGGGGCGGGTCTCCTACAATGAGCAGTTCTTC
TRBD2,TRBJ2-5,many,TRBV27,CASSLGGVETQYF,TGTGCCAGCAGTTTAGGGGGGGTAGAGACCCAGTACTTC
TRBD1,TRBJ1-1,many,TRBV24-1,CATSDSGTGATEAFF,TGTGCCACCAGTGATTCCGGGACAGGGGCCACTGAAGCTTTCTTT
.,TRBJ2-4,many,TRBV27,CASSPRHLAKNIQYF,TGTGCCAGCAGTCCACGTCATCTAGCCAAAAACATTCAGTACTTC
.,TRBJ1-1,few,TRBV7-3,CASSLSSDMNTEAFF,TGTGCCAGCAGCTTATCGTCTGACATGAACACTGAAGCTTTCTTT
.,TRBJ1-1,many,TRBV18,CASSPPLGGAPTEAFF,TGTGCCAGCTCACCACCTTTAGGGGGGGCGCCGACTGAAGCTTTCTTT
.,TRBJ1-2,many,TRBV2,CASRGQQMGHGYTF,TGTGCCAGCAGGGGCCAACAGATGGGGCATGGCTACACCTTC
TRBD1,TRBJ2-5,.,TRBV6-5,CASRVQGAGETQYF,TGTGCCAGCAGAGTACAGGGGGCCGGTGAGACCCAGTACTTC
.,TRBJ1-2,many,TRBV4-1,CASSQDNVRGGYTF,TGCGCCAGCAGCCAAGATAACGTTCGGGGTGGCTACACCTTC
.,TRBJ1-1,many,TRBV27,CASSLKGNTEAFF,TGTGCCAGCAGCCTGAAGGGGAACACTGAAGCTTTCTTT
TRBD1,TRBJ2-2,many,TRBV6-6,CASSSGQGIGLELFF,TGTGCCAGCAGTTCAGGACAGGGAATAGGACTGGAGCTGTTTTTT